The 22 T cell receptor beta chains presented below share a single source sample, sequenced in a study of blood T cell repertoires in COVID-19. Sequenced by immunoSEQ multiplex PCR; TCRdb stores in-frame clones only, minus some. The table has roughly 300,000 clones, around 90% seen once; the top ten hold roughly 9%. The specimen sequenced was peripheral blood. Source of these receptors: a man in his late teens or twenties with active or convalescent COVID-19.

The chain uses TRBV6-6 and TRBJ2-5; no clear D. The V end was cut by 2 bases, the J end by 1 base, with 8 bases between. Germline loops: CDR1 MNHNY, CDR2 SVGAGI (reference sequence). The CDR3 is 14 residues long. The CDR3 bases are TGTGCCAGCAGTTACCGAGGCTTCCAAGAGACCCAGTACTTC. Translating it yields CASSYRGFQETQYF.

CDR3 in amino acids: CASSETGDITFEAFF. In DNA, the CDR3 is TGTGCCAGTAGTGAGACAGGAGACATAACCTTTGAAGCTTTCTTT. The chain links TRBV19 to TRBJ1-1, with a weak D call TRBD1 (6 bases). Germline CDR1 reads LNHDA; CDR2 reads SQIVND (reference sequence). The V gene lost 5 bases and the J gene lost 7 bases, with 20 bases spanning the gap. The CDR3 length is 15 residues.

The DNA for the CDR3 is TGTGCCAGCAGTGAATTTACGACATTAAACTATGGCTACACCTTC. Protein product: CASSEFTTLNYGYTF. V is TRBV6-1 and J is TRBJ1-2; D call uncertain. This CDR3 is 15 amino acids long. The V gene lost 2 bases and the J gene lost 2 bases, with 12 bases spanning the gap. Germline CDR1 is MNHNS and CDR2 is SASEGT.

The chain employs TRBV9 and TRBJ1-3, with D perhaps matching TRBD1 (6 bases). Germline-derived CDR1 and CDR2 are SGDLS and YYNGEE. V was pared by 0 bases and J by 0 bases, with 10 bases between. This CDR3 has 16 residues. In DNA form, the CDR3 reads TGTGCCAGCAGCGTAGAACAGGGCCACTCTGGAAACACCATATATTTT. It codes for CASSVEQGHSGNTIYF.

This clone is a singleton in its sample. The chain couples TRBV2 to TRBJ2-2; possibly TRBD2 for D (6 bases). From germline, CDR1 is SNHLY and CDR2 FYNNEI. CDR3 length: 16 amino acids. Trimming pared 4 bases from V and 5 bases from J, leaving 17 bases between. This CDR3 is CASSVGGLAWTGELFF. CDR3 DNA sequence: TGTGCCAGCAGTGTGGGTGGGCTAGCGTGGACCGGGGAGCTGTTTTTT.

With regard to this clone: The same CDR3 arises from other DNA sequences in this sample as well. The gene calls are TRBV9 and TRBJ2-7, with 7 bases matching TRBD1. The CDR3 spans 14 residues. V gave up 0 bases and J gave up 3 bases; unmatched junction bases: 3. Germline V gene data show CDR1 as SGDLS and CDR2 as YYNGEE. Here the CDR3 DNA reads TGTGCCAGCAGCGTAGGACAGGGTAACTACGAGCAGTACTTC. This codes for CASSVGQGNYEQYF.

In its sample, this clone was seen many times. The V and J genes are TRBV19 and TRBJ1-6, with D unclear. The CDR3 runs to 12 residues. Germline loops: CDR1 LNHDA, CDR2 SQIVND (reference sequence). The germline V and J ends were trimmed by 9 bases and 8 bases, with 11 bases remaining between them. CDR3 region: CASSYGDSPLHF. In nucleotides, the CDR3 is TGTGCCAGCTCTTATGGAGATTCACCCCTCCACTTT. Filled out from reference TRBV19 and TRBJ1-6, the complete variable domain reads DGGITQSPKYLFRKEGQNVTLSCEQNLNHDAMYWYRQDPGQGLRLIYYSQIVNDFQKGDIAEGYSVSREKKESFPLTVTSAQKNPTAFYLCASSYGDSPLHFGNGTRLTVT.

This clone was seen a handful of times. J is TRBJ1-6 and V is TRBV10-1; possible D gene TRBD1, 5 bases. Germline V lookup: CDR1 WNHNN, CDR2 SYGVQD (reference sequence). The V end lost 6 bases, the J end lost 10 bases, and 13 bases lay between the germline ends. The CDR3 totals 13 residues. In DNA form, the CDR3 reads TGCGCCAGCAGCTCAGGGAGGTGGTCACCCCTCCACTTT. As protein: CASSSGRWSPLHF.

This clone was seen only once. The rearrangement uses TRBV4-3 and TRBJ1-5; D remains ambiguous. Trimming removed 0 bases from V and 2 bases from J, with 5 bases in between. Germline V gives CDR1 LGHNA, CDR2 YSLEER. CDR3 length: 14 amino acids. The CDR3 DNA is TGCGCCAGCAGCCAAGACGGGGGCAATCAGCCCCAGCATTTT. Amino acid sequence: CASSQDGGNQPQHF.

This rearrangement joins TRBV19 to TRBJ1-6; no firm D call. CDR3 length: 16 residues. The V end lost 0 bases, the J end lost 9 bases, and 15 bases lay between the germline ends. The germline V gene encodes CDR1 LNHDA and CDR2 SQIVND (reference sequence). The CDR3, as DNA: TGTGCCAGTAGTATAGATCTACGGGGAGGGTCTTCACCCCTCCACTTT. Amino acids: CASSIDLRGGSSPLHF.

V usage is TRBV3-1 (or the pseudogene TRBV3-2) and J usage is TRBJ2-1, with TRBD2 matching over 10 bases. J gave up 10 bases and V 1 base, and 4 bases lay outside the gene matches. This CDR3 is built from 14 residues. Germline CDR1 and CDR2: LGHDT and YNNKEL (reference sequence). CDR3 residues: CASSQGLAGVEQFF. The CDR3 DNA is TGTGCCAGCAGCCAAGGGCTAGCGGGGGTCGAGCAGTTCTTC.

The CDR3 nucleotides are TGCAGCGTTGATCCAGGGCCCCCGTTCAATGAGCAGTTCTTC. Encoded protein: CSVDPGPPFNEQFF. V is TRBV29-1 and J is TRBJ2-1, with D possibly matching TRBD1 (5 bases). The CDR3 consists of 14 residues. V gave up 3 bases and J gave up 6 bases, with 15 bases separating them. Germline V gene sequence: CDR1 SQVTM, CDR2 ANQGSEA.

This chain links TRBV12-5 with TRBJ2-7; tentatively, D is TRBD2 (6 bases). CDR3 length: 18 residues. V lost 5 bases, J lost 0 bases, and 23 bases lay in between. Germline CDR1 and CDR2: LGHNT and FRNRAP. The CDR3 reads CASGKLGPLAGSSYEQYF. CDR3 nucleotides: TGTGCTAGTGGTAAATTGGGGCCTCTGGCGGGGAGCTCCTACGAGCAGTACTTC.

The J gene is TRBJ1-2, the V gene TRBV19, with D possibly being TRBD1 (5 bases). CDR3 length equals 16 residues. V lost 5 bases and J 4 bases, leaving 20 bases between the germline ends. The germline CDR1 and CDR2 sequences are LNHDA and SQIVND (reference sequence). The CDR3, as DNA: TGTGCCAGTAGTGAACAGGTCGCATATATTGGCTATGGCTACACCTTC. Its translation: CASSEQVAYIGYGYTF.

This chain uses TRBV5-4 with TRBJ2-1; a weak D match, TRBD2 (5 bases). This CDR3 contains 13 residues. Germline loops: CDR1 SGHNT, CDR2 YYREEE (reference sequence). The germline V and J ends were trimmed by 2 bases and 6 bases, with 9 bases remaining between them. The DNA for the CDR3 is TGTGCCAGCAGCTTCGGGATTCCCAATGAGCAGTTCTTC. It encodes CASSFGIPNEQFF.

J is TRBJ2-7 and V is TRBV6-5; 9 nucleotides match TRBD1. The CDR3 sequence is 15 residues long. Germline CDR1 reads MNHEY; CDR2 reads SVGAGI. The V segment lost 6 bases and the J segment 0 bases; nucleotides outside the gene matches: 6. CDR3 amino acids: CASSWGQGHSYEQYF. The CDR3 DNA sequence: TGTGCCAGCAGCTGGGGACAGGGCCACTCCTACGAGCAGTACTTC.

Here the CDR3 DNA reads TGTGCCAGCAGCCTGTACAGGGGACGACAAAATGAAAAACTGTTTTTT. It is translated as CASSLYRGRQNEKLFF. The chain joins TRBV7-8 to TRBJ1-4; 7 bases are shared with TRBD1. J gave up 5 bases and V 5 bases, and 11 bases lay outside the gene matches. There are 16 residues in the CDR3. In germline, CDR1 is SGHVS, CDR2 FQNEAQ. The complete variable domain, with remaining parts taken from reference TRBV7-8 and TRBJ1-4, reads GAGVSQSPRYKVAKRGQDVALRCDPISGHVSLFWYQQALGQGPEFLTYFQNEAQLDKSGLPSDRFFAERPEGSVSTLKIQRTQQEDSAVYLCASSLYRGRQNEKLFFGSGTQLSVL.

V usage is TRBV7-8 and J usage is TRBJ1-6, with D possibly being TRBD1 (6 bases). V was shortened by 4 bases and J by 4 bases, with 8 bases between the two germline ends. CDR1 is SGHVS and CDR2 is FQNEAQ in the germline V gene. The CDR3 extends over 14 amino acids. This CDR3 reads CASSSGTYNSPLHF. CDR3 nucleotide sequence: TGTGCCAGCAGCTCCGGGACATATAATTCACCCCTCCACTTT.

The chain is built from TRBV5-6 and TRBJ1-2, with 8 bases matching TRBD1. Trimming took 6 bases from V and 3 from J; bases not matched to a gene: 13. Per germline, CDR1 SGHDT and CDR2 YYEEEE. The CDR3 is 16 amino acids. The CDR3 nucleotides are TGTGCCAGCACAATAAGGACAGGGCGCTACGACTATGGCTACACCTTC. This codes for CASTIRTGRYDYGYTF. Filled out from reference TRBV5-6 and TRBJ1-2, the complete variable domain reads DAGVTQSPTHLIKTRGQQVTLRCSPKSGHDTVSWYQQALGQGPQFIFQYYEEEERQRGNFPDRFSGHQFPNYSSELNVNALLLGDSALYLCASTIRTGRYDYGYTFGSGTRLTVV.

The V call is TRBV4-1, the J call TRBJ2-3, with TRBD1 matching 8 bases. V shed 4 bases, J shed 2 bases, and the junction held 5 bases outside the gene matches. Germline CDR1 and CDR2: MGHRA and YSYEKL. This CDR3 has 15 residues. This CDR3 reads CASSLGQGSTDTQYF. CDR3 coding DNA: TGCGCCAGCAGCCTAGGACAGGGCTCCACAGATACGCAGTATTTT.

Here the CDR3 reads CASSYGGGSYEQYF. In DNA, the CDR3 is TGTGCCAGCAGTTACGGGGGGGGATCCTACGAGCAGTACTTC. This sequence joins TRBV6-2 or TRBV6-3 and TRBJ2-7; 7 bases line up with TRBD2. The CDR3 runs 14 residues. V gave up 2 bases and J gave up 1 base; unmatched junction bases: 2. Per the germline V gene, CDR1 is MNHEY and CDR2 is SVGEGT.

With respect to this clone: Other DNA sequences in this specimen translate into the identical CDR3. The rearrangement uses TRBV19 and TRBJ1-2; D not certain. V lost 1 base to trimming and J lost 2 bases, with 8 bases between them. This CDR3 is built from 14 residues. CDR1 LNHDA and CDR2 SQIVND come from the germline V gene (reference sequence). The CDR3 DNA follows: TGTGCCAGTAGTATAGGGACGGGAAACTATGGCTACACCTTC. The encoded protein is CASSIGTGNYGYTF.